What follows is one T cell receptor beta chain and its context. What it binds is not known. CD4 enrichment then naive enrichment separated naive from memory CD4+ cells. Profiling relied on immunoSEQ multiplex PCR, and the TCRdb table lists in-frame clones only, not all of them. The sample includes approximately 40,000 clones, around 80% seen only once; the top ten take 2.8%. The V end was cut by 0 bases, the J end by 4 bases, with 13 bases between. The CDR3 has 15 amino acids. Germline lookup yields CDR1 SGDLS and CDR2 YYNGEE. These data are taken from a study of CD4 T cells in relation to SARS-CoV-2 and coronaviruses. General study results and limits: Pre-pandemic and post-infection samples never came from the same donor. Culture-expanded clones reflect memory recall rather than primary priming during culture. In around 60% of donors, memory CD4+ clonotypes crossrecognized SARS-CoV-2 and at least one common cold coronavirus spike.

The sequence was collected from an adult with COVID-19. The sequencing sample was made of memory CD4+ T cells from PBMCs, cultured in vitro. V is TRBV9 and J is TRBJ2-5; either TRBD1 or TRBD2 may fit D (5 bases each). The CDR3 DNA reads as TGTGCCAGCAGCGTAGCCGGAGGACAACGAGAGACCCAGTACTTC. Translating it yields CASSVAGGQRETQYF.